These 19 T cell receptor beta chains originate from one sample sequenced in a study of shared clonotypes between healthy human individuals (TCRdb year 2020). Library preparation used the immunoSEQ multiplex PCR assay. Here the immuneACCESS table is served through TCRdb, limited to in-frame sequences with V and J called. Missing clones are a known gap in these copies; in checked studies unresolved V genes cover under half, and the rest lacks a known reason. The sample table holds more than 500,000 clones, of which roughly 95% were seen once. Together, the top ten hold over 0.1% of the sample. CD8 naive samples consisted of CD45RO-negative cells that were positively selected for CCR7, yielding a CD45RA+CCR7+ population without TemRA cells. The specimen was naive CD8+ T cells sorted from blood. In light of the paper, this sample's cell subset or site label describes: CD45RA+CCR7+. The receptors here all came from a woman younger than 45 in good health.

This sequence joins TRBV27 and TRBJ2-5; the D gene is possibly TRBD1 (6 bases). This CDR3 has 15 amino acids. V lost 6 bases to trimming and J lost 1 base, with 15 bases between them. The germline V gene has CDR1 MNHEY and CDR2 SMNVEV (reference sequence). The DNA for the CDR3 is TGTGCCAGCAGCACAGGGTCATGGTCCCAAGAGACCCAGTACTTC. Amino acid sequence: CASSTGSWSQETQYF.

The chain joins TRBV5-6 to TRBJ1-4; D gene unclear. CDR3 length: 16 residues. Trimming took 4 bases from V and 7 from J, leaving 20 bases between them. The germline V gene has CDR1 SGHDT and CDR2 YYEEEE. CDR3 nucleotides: TGTGCCAGCAGCCTGGAGCCGGGCCTCGAAGGTGAAAAACTGTTTTTT. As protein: CASSLEPGLEGEKLFF.

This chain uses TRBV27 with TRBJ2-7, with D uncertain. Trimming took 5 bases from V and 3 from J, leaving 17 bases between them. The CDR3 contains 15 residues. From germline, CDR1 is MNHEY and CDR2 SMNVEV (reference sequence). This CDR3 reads CASSPPLGDFYEQYF. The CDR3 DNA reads TGTGCCAGCAGTCCACCTCTTGGGGATTTCTACGAGCAGTACTTC.

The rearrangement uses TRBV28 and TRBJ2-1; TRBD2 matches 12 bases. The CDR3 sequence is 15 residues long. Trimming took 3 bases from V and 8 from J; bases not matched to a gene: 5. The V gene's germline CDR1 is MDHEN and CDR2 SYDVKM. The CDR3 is CASSFRLAGVDEQFF. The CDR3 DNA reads TGTGCCAGCAGTTTTCGACTAGCGGGAGTTGATGAGCAGTTCTTC. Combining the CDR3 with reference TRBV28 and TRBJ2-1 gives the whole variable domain DVKVTQSSRYLVKRTGEKVFLECVQDMDHENMFWYRQDPGLGLRLIYFSYDVKMKEKGDIPEGYSVSREKKERFSLILESASTNQTSMYLCASSFRLAGVDEQFFGPGTRLTVL.

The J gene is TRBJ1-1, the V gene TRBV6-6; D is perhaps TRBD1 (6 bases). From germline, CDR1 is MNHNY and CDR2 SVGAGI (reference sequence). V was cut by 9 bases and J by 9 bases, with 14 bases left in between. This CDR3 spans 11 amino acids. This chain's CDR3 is CASETGYQAFF. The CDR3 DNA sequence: TGTGCCAGTGAGACAGGCTACCAAGCTTTCTTT.

The DNA of the CDR3 is TGCGCCAGCAGCCAAGGCCCCCCTGGGGGGCGGAGAATCACCGGGGAGCTGTTTTTT. It specifies CASSQGPPGGRRITGELFF. The chain couples TRBV4-1 to TRBJ2-2, with D tentatively TRBD1 or TRBD2 (6 bases each). The CDR3 has 19 residues. The germline V and J ends were trimmed by 1 base and 4 bases, with 22 bases remaining between them. Germline CDR1 reads MGHRA; CDR2 reads YSYEKL.

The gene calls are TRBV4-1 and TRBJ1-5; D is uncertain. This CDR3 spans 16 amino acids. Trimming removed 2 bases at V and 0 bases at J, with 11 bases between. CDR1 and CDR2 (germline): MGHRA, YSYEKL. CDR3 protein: CASSQRHRDSNQPQHF. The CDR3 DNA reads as TGCGCCAGCAGCCAAAGGCACCGAGATAGCAATCAGCCCCAGCATTTT.

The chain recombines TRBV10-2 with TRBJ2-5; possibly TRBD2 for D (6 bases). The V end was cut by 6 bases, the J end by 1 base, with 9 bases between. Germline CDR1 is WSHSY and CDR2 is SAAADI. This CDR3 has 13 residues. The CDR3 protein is CASRPGGQETQYF. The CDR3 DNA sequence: TGCGCCAGCAGGCCCGGGGGCCAAGAGACCCAGTACTTC.

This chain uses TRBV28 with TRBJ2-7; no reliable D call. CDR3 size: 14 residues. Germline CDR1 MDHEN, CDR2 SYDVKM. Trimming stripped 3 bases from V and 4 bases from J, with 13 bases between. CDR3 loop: CASSFWNADYEQYF. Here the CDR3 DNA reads TGTGCCAGCAGTTTTTGGAACGCAGATTACGAGCAGTACTTC.

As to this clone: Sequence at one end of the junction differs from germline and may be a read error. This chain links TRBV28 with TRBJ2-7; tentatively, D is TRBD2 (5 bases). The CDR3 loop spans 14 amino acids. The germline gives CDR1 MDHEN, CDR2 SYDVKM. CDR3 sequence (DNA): TGTGCCAACAGTTTATCTAGCCCGGGTAGGGAGCAGTACTTC. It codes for CANSLSSPGREQYF.

This chain's CDR3 is CASTAGSRVRISYEQYF. For the CDR3, the DNA is TGTGCCAGCACAGCGGGCTCCAGGGTCAGGATCTCCTACGAGCAGTACTTC. The gene calls are TRBV28 and TRBJ2-7; D may be TRBD2 (6 bases). The CDR3 runs to 17 residues. Germline V gene lookup returns CDR1 MDHEN and CDR2 SYDVKM. V gave up 7 bases and J gave up 0 bases, with 22 bases separating them.

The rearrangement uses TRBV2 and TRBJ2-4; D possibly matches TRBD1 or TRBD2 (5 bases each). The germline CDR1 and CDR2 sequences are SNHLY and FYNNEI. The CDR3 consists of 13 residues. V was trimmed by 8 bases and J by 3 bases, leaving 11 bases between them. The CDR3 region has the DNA TGTGCCAGCCTGGGGGAAGGCAAAAACATTCAGTACTTC. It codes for CASLGEGKNIQYF.

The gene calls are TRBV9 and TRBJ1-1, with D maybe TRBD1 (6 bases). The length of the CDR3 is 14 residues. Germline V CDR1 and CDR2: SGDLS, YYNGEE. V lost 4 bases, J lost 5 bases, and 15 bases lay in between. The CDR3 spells CASSLLGGRTEAFF. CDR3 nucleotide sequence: TGTGCCAGCAGCCTACTAGGGGGGCGGACTGAAGCTTTCTTT.

CDR3 residues: CASRDRWYTEAFF. For the CDR3, the DNA is TGTGCCAGCAGGGACCGATGGTACACTGAAGCTTTCTTT. The chain carries TRBV27 and TRBJ1-1, with D unclear. V lost 6 bases, J lost 3 bases, and 11 bases lay in between. CDR1 and CDR2 (germline): MNHEY, SMNVEV (reference sequence). The CDR3 runs 13 residues.

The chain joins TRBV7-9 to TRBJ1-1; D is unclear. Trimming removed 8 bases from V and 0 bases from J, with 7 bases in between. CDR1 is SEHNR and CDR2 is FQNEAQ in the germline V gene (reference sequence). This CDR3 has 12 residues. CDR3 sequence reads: CASSVLNTEAFF. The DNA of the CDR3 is TGTGCCAGCTCAGTTTTGAACACTGAAGCTTTCTTT.

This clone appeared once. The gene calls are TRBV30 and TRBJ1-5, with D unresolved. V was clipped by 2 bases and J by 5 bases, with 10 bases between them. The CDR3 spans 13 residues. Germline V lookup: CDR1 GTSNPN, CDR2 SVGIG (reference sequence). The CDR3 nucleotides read TGTGCCTGGAGTACCAGCACCCATCAGCCCCAGCATTTT. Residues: CAWSTSTHQPQHF.

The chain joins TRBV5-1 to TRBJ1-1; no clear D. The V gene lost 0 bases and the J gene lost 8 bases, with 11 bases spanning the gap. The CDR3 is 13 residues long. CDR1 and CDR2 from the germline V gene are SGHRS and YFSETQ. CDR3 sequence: CASSLVGREEAFF. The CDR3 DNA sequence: TGCGCCAGCAGCTTGGTAGGACGGGAGGAAGCTTTCTTT.

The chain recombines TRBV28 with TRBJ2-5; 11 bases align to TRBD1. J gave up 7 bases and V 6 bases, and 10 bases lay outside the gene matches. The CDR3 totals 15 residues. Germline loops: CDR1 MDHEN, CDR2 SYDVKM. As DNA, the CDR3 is TGTGCCAGCAGATTTGGGGGACAGGGGGTTGGGACCCAGTACTTC. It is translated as CASRFGGQGVGTQYF.

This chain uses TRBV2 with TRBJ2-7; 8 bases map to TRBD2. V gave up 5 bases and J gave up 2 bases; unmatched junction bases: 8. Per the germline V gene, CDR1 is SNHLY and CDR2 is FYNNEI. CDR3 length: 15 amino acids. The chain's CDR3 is CASSRISGDPYEQYF. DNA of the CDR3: TGTGCCAGCAGTAGGATTAGCGGGGACCCCTACGAGCAGTACTTC.